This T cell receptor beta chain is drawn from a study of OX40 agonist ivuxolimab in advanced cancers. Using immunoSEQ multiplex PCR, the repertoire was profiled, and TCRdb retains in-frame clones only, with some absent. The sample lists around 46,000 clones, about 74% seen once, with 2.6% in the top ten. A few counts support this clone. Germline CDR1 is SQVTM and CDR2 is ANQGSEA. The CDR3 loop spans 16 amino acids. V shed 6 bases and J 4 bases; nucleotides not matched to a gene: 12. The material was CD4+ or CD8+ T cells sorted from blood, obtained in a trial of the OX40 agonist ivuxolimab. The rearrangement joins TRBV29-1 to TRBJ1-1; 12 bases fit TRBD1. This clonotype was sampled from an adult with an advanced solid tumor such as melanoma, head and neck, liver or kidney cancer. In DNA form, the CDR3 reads TGCAGCGTATCCAGCCGGGACAGGGGGCGGATCACTGAAGCTTTCTTT. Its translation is CSVSSRDRGRITEAFF.